The 11 T cell receptor beta chains presented below share a single source sample, sequenced in a study of OX40 agonist ivuxolimab in advanced cancers. The method was immunoSEQ multiplex PCR; TCRdb's version includes in-frame clones alone and lacks a portion of them. The data hold about 38,000 clones, with about nine tenths observed a single time. Sequencing was performed on CD4+ or CD8+ T cells sorted from blood, taken in a trial of the OX40 agonist ivuxolimab. The origin of the receptors is an adult with an advanced solid tumor such as melanoma, head and neck, liver or kidney cancer.

The CDR3 coding sequence is TGCGCCAGCAGCTTGGCCCCTGACAGGGTATACGAGCAGTACTTC. Translating it yields CASSLAPDRVYEQYF. This chain uses TRBV5-1 with TRBJ2-7; 7 nucleotides agree with TRBD1. From germline, CDR1 is SGHRS and CDR2 YFSETQ. The CDR3 has 15 amino acids. J lost 4 bases, V lost 0 bases, and 7 bases had no gene match.

The CDR3 DNA follows: TGTGCCAGCAGCTTAGCGCCAGTCCAGGCCAATCAGTACTTC. This codes for CASSLAPVQANQYF. V is TRBV11-2 and J is TRBJ2-4; D unclear. Trimming removed 1 base from V and 12 bases from J, with 16 bases in between. The germline V gene has CDR1 SGHAT and CDR2 FQNNGV. There are 14 residues in the CDR3.

A single count supports this clone. Lacking the conserved final phenylalanine or tryptophan, this CDR3 likely reflects a read error. The DNA is left out, because the CDR3 cannot be placed on it with certainty; the CDR3 is given as TCRdb lists it. The chain has TRBV6-5 and TRBJ1-5. Germline CDR1 MNHEY, CDR2 SVGAGI. Ends included, the CDR3 has 9 residues. CDR3 sequence reads: CASSYLCCL.

The chain has TRBV6-1 and TRBJ1-6; 10 nucleotides line up with TRBD1. Germline loops: CDR1 MNHNS, CDR2 SASEGT. V was clipped by 6 bases and J by 7 bases; unmatched bases: 3. The CDR3 contains 14 residues. The CDR3 DNA sequence: TGTGCCAGCAGGGGGGGACAGGGGAATTCACCCCTCCACTTT. Protein sequence: CASRGGQGNSPLHF.

The chain employs TRBV6-5 and TRBJ2-2, with D hard to call. Looked up from germline, CDR1 is MNHEY and CDR2 is SVGAGI. Trimming stripped 6 bases from V and 7 bases from J, with 12 bases between. The CDR3 covers 13 residues. In DNA, the CDR3 is TGTGCCAGCAGCCCCAATTTGAACGGGGAGCTGTTTTTT. It specifies CASSPNLNGELFF.

The V gene is TRBV18, the J gene TRBJ1-5, with D possibly TRBD1 on 5 matching bases. Germline V gene lookup returns CDR1 KGHSH and CDR2 LQKENI. The CDR3 is 13 residues long. Trimming cost V 6 bases and J 4 bases, with 10 bases left between them. CDR3: CASSRTQNQPQHF. The CDR3 DNA reads as TGTGCCAGCTCCCGGACACAAAATCAGCCCCAGCATTTT.

For this clone: The sample has other DNA sequences that encode this CDR3 too. The chain carries TRBV28 and TRBJ2-7; 8 nucleotides agree with TRBD1. The CDR3 loop spans 13 amino acids. J was trimmed by 4 bases and V by 6 bases; bases with no gene match: 5. Germline loops: CDR1 MDHEN, CDR2 SYDVKM. The CDR3: CASSLRGPYEQYF. The CDR3 DNA follows: TGTGCCAGCAGCCTCAGGGGGCCATACGAGCAGTACTTC.

The rearrangement joins TRBV10-3 to TRBJ1-2; tentative D call: TRBD1 (6 bases). The length of the CDR3 is 13 residues. Germline values: CDR1 ENHRY, CDR2 SYGVKD. V lost 5 bases and J lost 9, with 16 bases in between. The CDR3 sequence: CAISPDRSESYTF. CDR3 in DNA: TGTGCCATCAGTCCCGACAGGTCCGAAAGCTACACCTTC.

This chain uses TRBV18 with TRBJ2-5; 11 bases agree with TRBD1. The closer fit of TRBJ2-7 to the DNA end suggests the J call may be wrong. The CDR3 runs 15 residues. Germline CDR1 KGHSH, CDR2 LQKENI. The CDR3 sequence: CASSPRGTGGYEQYF. CDR3 nucleotide sequence: TGTGCCAGCTCACCACGGGGGACAGGGGGCTACGAGCAGTACTTC.

The chain links TRBV11-2 to TRBJ2-5; D gene uncertain. Germline V lookup: CDR1 SGHAT, CDR2 FQNNGV. V lost 0 bases and J 4 bases, leaving 12 bases between the germline ends. The CDR3 contains 15 residues. The DNA for the CDR3 is TGTGCCAGCAGCTTAGAACGGGTCAGCGCAGAGACCCAGTACTTC. As protein: CASSLERVSAETQYF.

The chain uses TRBV5-1 and TRBJ2-7; 12 bases match TRBD2. J was trimmed by 6 bases and V by 4 bases; bases with no gene match: 11. Germline V gene sequence: CDR1 SGHRS, CDR2 YFSETQ. There are 16 residues in the CDR3. CDR3 sequence (DNA): TGCGCCAGCAGCGGAGCCCTAGCGGGAGGGACTTCCGAGCAGTACTTC. It translates to CASSGALAGGTSEQYF.